The 2 T cell receptor beta chains presented below share a single source sample, sequenced in a study of T cells after posttransplantation cyclophosphamide. Using immunoSEQ multiplex PCR, the repertoire was profiled, and TCRdb retains in-frame clones only, with some absent. The sample contains some 11,000 clones, roughly 2% of which appear only once. A marrow graft followed busulfan-fludarabine conditioning, with cyclophosphamide on days +3 and +4. The material sequenced was PBMCs, taken after allogeneic stem cell transplant with posttransplant cyclophosphamide. These receptors all stem from a young adult male patient who received an allogeneic stem cell transplant from a related donor, was CMV-positive, and had no GVHD. Some of these T cells may belong to the graft donor.

V is TRBV15 and J is TRBJ1-4; tentatively, D is TRBD1 (5 bases). Trimming took 1 base from V and 8 from J, leaving 17 bases between them. Germline assignment: CDR1 LNHNV and CDR2 YYDKDF (reference sequence). This CDR3 is 16 amino acids long. The CDR3 DNA reads TGTGCCACCAGCAGAGCGTCCGGGGGGGAAGGCGAAAAACTGTTTTTT. This gives the protein CATSRASGGEGEKLFF.

The sample holds a few counts of this clone. The chain combines TRBV5-1 with TRBJ2-5; the match to TRBD1 covers 11 bases. From germline, CDR1 is SGHRS and CDR2 YFSETQ. V dropped 4 bases and J dropped 5; count of bases not matched to a gene: 10. The CDR3 runs 16 residues. Written as DNA, the CDR3 is TGCGCCAGCAGCCCCGGGACAGGGGGTTTGATTGAGACCCAGTACTTC. It is translated as CASSPGTGGLIETQYF.